This TCR beta chain was sequenced for a study of T-cell reconstitution after alpha-beta-depleted transplantation in children (dated by TCRdb to the mid-2010s). About the study as a whole: Using TCR repertoire profiling, the study quantitatively followed how T-cell immune reconstitution unfolded in children after TCRalphabeta/CD19-depleted allogeneic hematopoietic cell transplantation.

Libraries were constructed by PCR. The instrument was an Illumina HiSeq 2500. Molecular barcoding was employed in the preparation of TCR libraries, with unique molecular identifiers being used to normalize TCRbeta repertoire quantification. Clones were called with MiXCR by TCRdb after fastp trimmed the public reads at Q25, and only in-frame beta chains were retained. Rows matching on CDR3 protein sequence are summarized as one entry with the most common DNA and genes. This sample holds some 600,000 distinct CDR3 sequences; 10% to 15% were observed only once. The ten largest clones represent around 2.2% of the sample. The treatment or condition label, read with the paper, signifies: allogeneic hematopoietic cell transplantation with graft depleted of TCRalphabeta T cells and CD19 B cells. The children who served as transplant recipients had been given grafts of TCRalphabeta/CD19-depleted allogeneic hematopoietic cells.

This clonotype has more than one count but fewer than ten. The clone's antigen remains unknown. Per-base quality was not reported, and no clone a single base away is much larger than it. Its CDR3 holds 14 amino acids, cysteine through phenylalanine. Here the CDR3 DNA is all that survives: 42 bases in frame from base 1. The germline V gene specifies SQVTM as CDR1 and ANQGSEA as CDR2. V lost 5 bases and J lost 2 bases, and the count of bases not matched to a germline gene is 5. The investigation overall reported the following: In some patients, high TCRbeta diversity at day 60 was attributed to recipient T cells and intrathymic progenitors that had survived conditioning. The apparently early alphabetaT-cell count recovery about two months after transplant was reportedly dependent on only several hundred rapidly expanded clones derived from non-depleted graft cells. The frequencies of hyperexpanded clones fell over the following months, and after one year, T-cell counts and TCRbeta diversity were mostly attributed to newly produced T cells.

The receptor chain draws on TRBV29-1 and TRBJ1-2, and 10 junctional nucleotides match TRBD1. The sequencing here drew on PBMCs, mostly from graft donor cells, taken 360 days after TCRalphabeta/CD19-depleted stem cell transplant. The clonotype originates from a male patient under 18 who had a stem cell transplant for acute myeloid leukemia, so the T cells may come from the graft donor. The CDR3 amino acid sequence is: CSVSDRGPNYGYTF. The DNA is as follows: TGCAGCGTTTCTGACAGGGGGCCCAACTATGGCTACACCTTC.